The 10 T cell receptor beta chains given below trace back to one sample, sequenced in a study of blood T cell repertoires in COVID-19. This table comes from immunoSEQ multiplex PCR, and its TCRdb copy is limited to in-frame clones, with some not included. The sample lists about 140,000 clones; around 88% were seen once. Specimen: peripheral blood. The receptors were sampled from a human donor in a cohort sampled during active COVID-19.

For this clone: A read error may account for a junction end that differs from germline. V usage is TRBV6-1 and J usage is TRBJ2-1, with a weak D call TRBD1 (6 bases). The germline V gene has CDR1 MNHNS and CDR2 SASEGT. The length of the CDR3 is 14 residues. CDR3 DNA sequence: TGTGCCAGCAGCGAAGTCGGACAGAACAATGAGCAGTTCTTC. It codes for CASSEVGQNNEQFF.

This sequence joins TRBV6-2 or TRBV6-3 and TRBJ2-3; 8 bases are a match to TRBD2. V dropped 5 bases and J dropped 6; count of bases not matched to a gene: 10. The CDR3 has 15 amino acids. Germline V CDR1 and CDR2: MNHEY, SVGEGT. The DNA for the CDR3 is TGTGCCAGCAGTCCGGCGGGGGGTCCCCCTGATACGCAGTATTTT. Protein: CASSPAGGPPDTQYF.

The chain combines TRBV7-2 with TRBJ2-7; TRBD2 matches 9 bases. This CDR3 is built from 15 residues. Germline loops: CDR1 SGHTA, CDR2 FQGNSA. With 5 bases clipped from V and 3 bases from J, the junction kept 8 bases outside the gene matches. The CDR3 reads CASSLRAGGLYEQYF. In DNA form, the CDR3 reads TGTGCCAGCAGCCTACGAGCGGGAGGCCTCTACGAGCAGTACTTC.

This clone was seen only once. The chain couples TRBV6-5 to TRBJ2-7, with a possible D match to TRBD2 (6 bases). V lost 2 bases and J 6 bases, leaving 11 bases between the germline ends. This CDR3 has 13 residues. CDR1 MNHEY and CDR2 SVGAGI come from the germline V gene. In DNA form, the CDR3 reads TGTGCCAGCAGTTACCGGAGGGCCCTCGAGCAGTACTTC. Its translation is CASSYRRALEQYF.

The chain has TRBV21-1 and TRBJ1-6. TRBV21-1 is described as a pseudogene. This CDR3 is built from 21 residues. The CDR3: CASSKVRQLLRSISYNSPLHF. CDR3 bases: TGTGCCAGCAGCAAAGTGAGGCAGCTACTCCGCAGCATCTCCTATAATTCACCCCTCCACTTT.

V usage is TRBV5-4 and J usage is TRBJ2-5; 14 nucleotides agree with TRBD2. V gave up 4 bases and J gave up 5 bases; unmatched junction bases: 7. The length of the CDR3 is 16 residues. From germline, CDR1 is SGHNT and CDR2 YYREEE (reference sequence). CDR3 sequence (DNA): TGTGCCAGCAGCGAGACTAGCGGGGGGGTTGGGGAGACCCAGTACTTC. Translating it yields CASSETSGGVGETQYF.

The gene calls are TRBV5-1 and TRBJ2-7; TRBD2 agrees at 11 bases. Germline CDR1 reads SGHRS; CDR2 reads YFSETQ. This CDR3 has 15 amino acids. Losses at the gene ends were 2 bases for V and 2 bases for J; bases not matched to a gene: 3. In nucleotides, the CDR3 is TGCGCCAGCAGCTTACTAGCGGGAGTAGCCTACGAGCAGTACTTC. Residues: CASSLLAGVAYEQYF.

The V and J genes are TRBV28 and TRBJ1-5, with D possibly being TRBD1 (6 bases). Germline CDR1 and CDR2: MDHEN and SYDVKM. The V end lost 4 bases, the J end lost 0 bases, and 28 bases lay between the germline ends. This CDR3 comprises 21 residues. The CDR3 bases are TGTGCCAGCAGTTCATTGATAGGGCCGGGACAAGACGGCTATAGCAATCAGCCCCAGCATTTT. Encoded protein: CASSSLIGPGQDGYSNQPQHF. The full variable domain, with the rest looked up from reference TRBV28 and TRBJ1-5, is DVKVTQSSRYLVKRTGEKVFLECVQDMDHENMFWYRQDPGLGLRLIYFSYDVKMKEKGDIPEGYSVSREKKERFSLILESASTNQTSMYLCASSSLIGPGQDGYSNQPQHFGDGTRLSIL.

This CDR3 is CASSFDRGKDNSPLHF. The DNA of the CDR3 is TGTGCCAGCAGCTTTGACAGGGGAAAGGATAATTCACCCCTCCACTTT. V and J are TRBV11-3 and TRBJ1-6, with 8 bases lining up with TRBD1. With 3 bases clipped from V and 5 bases from J, the junction kept 6 bases outside the gene matches. The CDR3 has 16 residues. Germline V gene data show CDR1 as SGHNT and CDR2 as YENEEA.

V is TRBV5-6 and J is TRBJ1-5; 10 bases line up with TRBD1. The CDR3 spans 16 residues. CDR1 is SGHDT, CDR2 YYEEEE, per germline. The V segment lost 0 bases and the J segment 7 bases; nucleotides outside the gene matches: 7. CDR3 protein: CASSLAGTGVYQPQHF. CDR3 sequence (DNA): TGTGCCAGCAGCTTGGCCGGGACAGGGGTCTACCAGCCCCAGCATTTT.